This TCR beta chain is from a study of T cells in localized non-small cell lung cancer. Data came from immunoSEQ multiplex PCR; TCRdb stores just in-frame clones and leaves some out. The sample carries 70,000 to 100,000 clones, approximately 90% recorded once. The ends were cut back, 4 bases at V and 5 bases at J, with 12 bases in the middle. The CDR3 is 13 amino acids. CDR1 SGHRS and CDR2 YFSETQ come from the germline V gene. This clone was seen more than once but under ten times. The sample contains more than one DNA sequence encoding this CDR3. The chain carries TRBV5-1 and TRBJ1-1, with D perhaps TRBD1 (5 bases). This TCR was sampled from a woman aged 40 to 75 with stage II squamous cell lung carcinoma. The sample consisted of PBMCs, taken before any cancer treatment. CDR3 amino acids: CASSLVEGTEAFF. CDR3 nucleotide sequence: TGCGCCAGCAGCCTAGTGGAGGGGACTGAAGCTTTCTTT.